Listed here are 14 T cell receptor beta chains from one sample, sequenced in a study of blood T cell repertoires in COVID-19. The repertoire was sequenced with immunoSEQ multiplex PCR; TCRdb's copy has only in-frame clones and lacks some. The data hold 60,000 to 70,000 clones, with 86% observed a single time. The sample was peripheral blood. All receptors derive from a man aged 45-65 years with active COVID-19.

This sequence joins TRBV5-4 and TRBJ2-7; 8 bases map to TRBD2. The CDR3 is 15 residues long. With V trimmed by 3 bases and J by 0 bases, 5 bases remained unmatched. The germline CDR1 and CDR2 sequences are SGHNT and YYREEE (reference sequence). The CDR3 loop reads CASSSLTSASYEQYF. CDR3 nucleotides: TGTGCCAGCAGCTCCCTGACTAGCGCCTCCTACGAGCAGTACTTC.

The J gene is TRBJ2-1, the V gene TRBV7-9; D uncertain. CDR1 and CDR2 from the germline V gene are SEHNR and FQNEAQ (reference sequence). CDR3 size: 13 residues. The CDR3 sequence is CAASVSPYNEQFF. The CDR3 bases are TGTGCAGCCTCTGTGTCCCCCTACAATGAGCAGTTCTTC.

The rearrangement links TRBV6-6 to TRBJ1-1, with D perhaps matching TRBD1 (5 bases). The germline CDR1 and CDR2 sequences are MNHNY and SVGAGI (reference sequence). Between the trimmed V and J ends, which lost 6 bases and 1 base, there was a span of 12 bases. CDR3 length: 14 residues. Here the CDR3 DNA reads TGTGCCAGCAGGGGGGGTGGACAGAACACTGAAGCTTTCTTT. Protein product: CASRGGGQNTEAFF.

The V and J genes are TRBV7-2 and TRBJ1-1, with TRBD1 matching over 9 bases. From germline, CDR1 is SGHTA and CDR2 FQGNSA. V dropped 0 bases and J dropped 10; count of bases not matched to a gene: 9. The CDR3 loop spans 15 amino acids. As DNA, the CDR3 is TGTGCCAGCAGCTTAGCGTTCACCGGGACAGGGATAGCTTTCTTT. Residues: CASSLAFTGTGIAFF.

The genes are TRBV29-1 and TRBJ2-5, with 9 bases lining up with TRBD1. The CDR3 has 15 residues. Germline CDR1 and CDR2: SQVTM and ANQGSEA. The ends lost 3 bases at V and 4 bases at J; junction bases unmatched: 9. The CDR3 DNA sequence: TGCAGCGTTGACGGGACAGGGAATAGGGGAGAGACCCAGTACTTC. Its translation is CSVDGTGNRGETQYF.

This sequence joins TRBV14 and TRBJ2-7, with D possibly being TRBD1 (5 bases). This CDR3 contains 13 residues. The germline V gene encodes CDR1 SGHDN and CDR2 FVKESK. Trimming cost V 1 base and J 3 bases, with 7 bases left between them. The CDR3 nucleotides read TGTGCCAGCAGCCAAGTGCAGGGCTACGAGCAGTACTTC. Its translation is CASSQVQGYEQYF. The full variable domain, its missing parts supplied by reference TRBV14 and TRBJ2-7, is EAGVTQFPSHSVIEKGQTVTLRCDPISGHDNLYWYRRVMGKEIKFLLHFVKESKQDESGMPNNRFLAERTGGTYSTLKVQPAELEDSGVYFCASSQVQGYEQYFGPGTRLTVT.

V gene TRBV27 combines with J gene TRBJ2-1, with TRBD1 matching 10 bases. The CDR3 totals 16 residues. CDR1 is MNHEY and CDR2 is SMNVEV in the germline V gene (reference sequence). J gave up 4 bases and V 5 bases, and 8 bases lay outside the gene matches. CDR3 residues: CASSRRLGQGYNEQFF. The CDR3 DNA reads as TGTGCCAGCAGTCGACGACTGGGACAGGGGTACAATGAGCAGTTCTTC.

The J gene is TRBJ2-7, the V gene TRBV11-2; 8 nucleotides match TRBD1. The ends lost 2 bases at V and 4 bases at J; junction bases unmatched: 4. CDR3 length equals 14 residues. The V gene's germline CDR1 is SGHAT and CDR2 FQNNGV. Written as DNA, the CDR3 is TGTGCCAGCAGCTTATCAGGGGGCGGTTACGAGCAGTACTTC. Amino acid sequence: CASSLSGGGYEQYF.

The chain combines TRBV10-1 with TRBJ2-2; 9 bases match TRBD1. This CDR3 region has 12 residues. The germline V gene encodes CDR1 WNHNN and CDR2 SYGVQD (reference sequence). Trimming took 8 bases from V and 7 from J; bases not matched to a gene: 2. CDR3 DNA: TGCGCCAGCGGACAGGGGCACGGGGAGCTGTTTTTT. This codes for CASGQGHGELFF.

The chain employs TRBV5-1 and TRBJ2-3; the match to TRBD2 covers 8 bases. The junction had 8 bases not matched to a gene; V was cut back by 4 bases and J by 4 bases. Per germline, CDR1 SGHRS and CDR2 YFSETQ. CDR3 size: 15 residues. Here the CDR3 reads CASSPSGRDPDTQYF. As DNA, the CDR3 is TGCGCCAGCAGCCCCAGCGGGAGAGATCCAGATACGCAGTATTTT.

The chain couples TRBV28 to TRBJ2-3; 8 bases line up with TRBD1. The ends lost 3 bases at V and 4 bases at J; junction bases unmatched: 3. This CDR3 has 14 residues. Germline CDR1 reads MDHEN; CDR2 reads SYDVKM. The CDR3 DNA follows: TGTGCCAGCAGTTTTTCAGGGGGCGCAGATACGCAGTATTTT. Its protein product is CASSFSGGADTQYF.

This clone was found many times. V usage is TRBV7-9 and J usage is TRBJ2-1; D remains unclear. Trimming took 1 base from V and 0 from J, leaving 13 bases between them. In germline, CDR1 is SEHNR, CDR2 FQNEAQ (reference sequence). The length of the CDR3 is 17 residues. CDR3 DNA: TGTGCCAGCAGCTTAGAGGAGACTTGGAGCTCCTACAATGAGCAGTTCTTC. This codes for CASSLEETWSSYNEQFF.

V usage is TRBV12-3 or TRBV12-4 and J usage is TRBJ2-4; no reliable D call. Trimming took 8 bases from V and 1 from J, leaving 3 bases between them. This CDR3 spans 11 amino acids. The CDR3 reads CASRAKNIQYF. The CDR3 nucleotides read TGTGCCAGCCGGGCCAAAAACATTCAGTACTTC.

This rearrangement joins TRBV24-1 to TRBJ2-5, with a weak D call TRBD2 (6 bases). The V gene lost 0 bases and the J gene lost 4 bases, with 11 bases spanning the gap. Per the germline V gene, CDR1 is KGHDR and CDR2 is SFDVKD. The CDR3 is made up of 15 amino acids. The CDR3 bases are TGTGCCACCAGTGATTTGCGGAGGGACGGAGAGACCCAGTACTTC. Translated: CATSDLRRDGETQYF.